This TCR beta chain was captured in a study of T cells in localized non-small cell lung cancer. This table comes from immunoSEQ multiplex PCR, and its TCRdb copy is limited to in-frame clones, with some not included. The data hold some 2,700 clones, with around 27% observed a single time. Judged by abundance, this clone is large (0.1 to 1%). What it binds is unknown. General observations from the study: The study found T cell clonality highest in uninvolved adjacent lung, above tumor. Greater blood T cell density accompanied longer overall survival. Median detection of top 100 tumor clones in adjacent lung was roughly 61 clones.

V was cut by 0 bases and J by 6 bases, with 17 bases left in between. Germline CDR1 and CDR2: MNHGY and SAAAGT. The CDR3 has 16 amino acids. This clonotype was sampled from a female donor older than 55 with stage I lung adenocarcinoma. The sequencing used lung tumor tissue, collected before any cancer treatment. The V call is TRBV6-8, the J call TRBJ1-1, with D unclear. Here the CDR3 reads CASSYSASFPSAEAFF. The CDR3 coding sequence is TGTGCCAGCAGTTACTCGGCCAGTTTCCCATCCGCTGAAGCTTTCTTT.